The entry that follows covers one TCR beta chain sequence. Relative to the germline gene, one junction end is altered; a read error may explain this. CDR3 size: 11 residues. Looked up from germline, CDR1 is SEHNR and CDR2 is FQNEAQ (reference sequence). The sample comes from a study of molecular identifiers for immune sequencing clone quantification. TCRdb called the PCR reads again in MiXCR, with one record for every CDR3 protein. The sample yields 300,000 to 350,000 distinct CDR3 sequences, about 22% seen once. The rearrangement links TRBV7-9 to TRBJ2-7; D uncertain. The sequencing sample was made of naive CD8+ T cells from blood, with Jurkat cell RNA spiked in. The subset: FACS-sorted CD8+CD4-CCR7+CD45RA+ naive T cells. The receptor was derived from a human donor in good health. Some libraries in this study had Jurkat cell RNA spiked in. The chain's CDR3 is CASNLPGEQYF. The CDR3 DNA sequence: TGTGCCAGCAACTTACCGGGTGAGCAGTACTTC.